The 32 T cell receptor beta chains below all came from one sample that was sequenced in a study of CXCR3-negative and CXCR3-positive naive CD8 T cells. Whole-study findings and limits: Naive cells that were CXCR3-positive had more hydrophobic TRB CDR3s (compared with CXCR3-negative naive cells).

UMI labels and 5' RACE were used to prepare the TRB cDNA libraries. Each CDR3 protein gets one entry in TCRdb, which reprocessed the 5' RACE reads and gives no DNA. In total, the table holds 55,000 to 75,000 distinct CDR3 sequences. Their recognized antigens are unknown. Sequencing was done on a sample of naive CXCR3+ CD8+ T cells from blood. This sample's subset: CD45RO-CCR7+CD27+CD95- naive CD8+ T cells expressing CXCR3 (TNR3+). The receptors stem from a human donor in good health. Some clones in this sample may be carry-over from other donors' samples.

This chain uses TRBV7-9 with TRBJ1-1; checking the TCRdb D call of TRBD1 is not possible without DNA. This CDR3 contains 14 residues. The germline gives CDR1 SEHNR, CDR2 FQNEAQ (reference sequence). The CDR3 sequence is CASSQGTENTEAFF.

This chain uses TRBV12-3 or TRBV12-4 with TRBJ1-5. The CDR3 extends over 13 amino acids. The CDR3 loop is CASSWTFNQPQHF.

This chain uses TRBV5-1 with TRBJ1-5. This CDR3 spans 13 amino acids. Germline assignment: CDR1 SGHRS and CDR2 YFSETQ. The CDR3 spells CASSWGQNQPQHF.

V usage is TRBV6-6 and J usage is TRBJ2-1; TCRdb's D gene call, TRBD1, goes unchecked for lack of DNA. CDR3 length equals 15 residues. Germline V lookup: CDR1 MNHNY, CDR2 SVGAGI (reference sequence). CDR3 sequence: CASSYIQGSYNEQFF.

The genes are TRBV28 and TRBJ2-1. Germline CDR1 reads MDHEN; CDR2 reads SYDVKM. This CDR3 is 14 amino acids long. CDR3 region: CASRTLRTYNEQFF. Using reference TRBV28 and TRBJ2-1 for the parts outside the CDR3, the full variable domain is DVKVTQSSRYLVKRTGEKVFLECVQDMDHENMFWYRQDPGLGLRLIYFSYDVKMKEKGDIPEGYSVSREKKERFSLILESASTNQTSMYLCASRTLRTYNEQFFGPGTRLTVL.

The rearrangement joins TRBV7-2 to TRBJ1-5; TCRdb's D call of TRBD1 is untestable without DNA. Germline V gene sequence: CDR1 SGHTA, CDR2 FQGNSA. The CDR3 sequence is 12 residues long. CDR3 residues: CASRDNNQPQHF.

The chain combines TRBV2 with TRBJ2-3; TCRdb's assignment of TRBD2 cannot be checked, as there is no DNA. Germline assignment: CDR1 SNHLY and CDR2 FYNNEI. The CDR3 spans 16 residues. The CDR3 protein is CASSPRTSGSADTQYF.

The CDR3 protein is CSARDRATEAFF. The chain recombines TRBV20-1 with TRBJ1-1; lacking DNA, the TRBD1 call made by TCRdb goes unchecked. The CDR3 sequence is 12 residues long. Looked up from germline, CDR1 is DFQATT and CDR2 is SNEGSKA (reference sequence).

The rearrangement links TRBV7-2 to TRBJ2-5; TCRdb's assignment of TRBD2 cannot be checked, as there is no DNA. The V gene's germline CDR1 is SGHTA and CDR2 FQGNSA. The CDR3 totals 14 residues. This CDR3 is CASTLGGYQETQYF.

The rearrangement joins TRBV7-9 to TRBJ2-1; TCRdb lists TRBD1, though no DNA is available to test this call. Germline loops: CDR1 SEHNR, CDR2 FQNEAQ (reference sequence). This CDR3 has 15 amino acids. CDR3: CASSFQGSSYNEQFF.

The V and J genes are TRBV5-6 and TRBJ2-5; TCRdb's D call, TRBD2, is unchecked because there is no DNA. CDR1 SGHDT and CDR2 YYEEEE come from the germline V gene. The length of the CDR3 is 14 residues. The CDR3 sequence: CASALGTLQETQYF. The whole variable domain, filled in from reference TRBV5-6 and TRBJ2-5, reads DAGVTQSPTHLIKTRGQQVTLRCSPKSGHDTVSWYQQALGQGPQFIFQYYEEEERQRGNFPDRFSGHQFPNYSSELNVNALLLGDSALYLCASALGTLQETQYFGPGTRLLVL.

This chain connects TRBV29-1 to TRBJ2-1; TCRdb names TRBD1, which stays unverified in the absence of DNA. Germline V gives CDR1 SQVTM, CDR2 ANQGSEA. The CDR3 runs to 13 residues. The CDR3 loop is CSVRDLQVHEQFF.

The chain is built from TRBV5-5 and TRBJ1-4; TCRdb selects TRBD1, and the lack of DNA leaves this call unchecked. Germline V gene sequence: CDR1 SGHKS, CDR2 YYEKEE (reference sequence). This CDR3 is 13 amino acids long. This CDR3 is CASSPHRDEKLFF. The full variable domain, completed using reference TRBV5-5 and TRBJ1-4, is DAGVTQSPTHLIKTRGQQVTLRCSPISGHKSVSWYQQVLGQGPQFIFQYYEKEERGRGNFPDRFSARQFPNYSSELNVNALLLGDSALYLCASSPHRDEKLFFGSGTQLSVL.

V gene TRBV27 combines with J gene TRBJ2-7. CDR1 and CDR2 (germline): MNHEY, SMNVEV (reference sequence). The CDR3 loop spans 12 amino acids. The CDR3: CASSSTPDEQYF.

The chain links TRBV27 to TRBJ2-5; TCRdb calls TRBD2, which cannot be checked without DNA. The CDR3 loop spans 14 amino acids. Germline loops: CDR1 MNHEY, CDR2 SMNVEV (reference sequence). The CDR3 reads CASSPGLLQETQYF.

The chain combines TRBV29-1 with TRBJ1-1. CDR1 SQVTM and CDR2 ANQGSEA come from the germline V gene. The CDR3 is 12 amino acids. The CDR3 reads CSVVVEGPEAFF.

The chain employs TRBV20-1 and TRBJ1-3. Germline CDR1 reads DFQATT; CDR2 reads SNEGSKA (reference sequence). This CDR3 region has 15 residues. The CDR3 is CSVGPDGISGNTIYF.

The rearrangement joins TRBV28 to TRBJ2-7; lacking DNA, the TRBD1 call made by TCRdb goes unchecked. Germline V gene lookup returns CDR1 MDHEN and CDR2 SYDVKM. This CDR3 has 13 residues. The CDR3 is CASSWTGNYEQYF.

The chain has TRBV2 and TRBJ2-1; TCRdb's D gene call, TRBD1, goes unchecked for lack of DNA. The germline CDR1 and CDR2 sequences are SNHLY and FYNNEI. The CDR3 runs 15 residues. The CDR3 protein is CASSPAGGRNNEQFF.

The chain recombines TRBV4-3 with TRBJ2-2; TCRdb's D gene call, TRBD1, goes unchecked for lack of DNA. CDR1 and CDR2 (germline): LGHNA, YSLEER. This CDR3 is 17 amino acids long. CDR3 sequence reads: CASSQDPGQGGTGELFF.

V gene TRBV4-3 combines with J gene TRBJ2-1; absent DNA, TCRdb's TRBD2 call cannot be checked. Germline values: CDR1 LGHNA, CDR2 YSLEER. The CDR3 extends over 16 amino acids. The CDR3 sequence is CASSHQASSGGNEQFF.

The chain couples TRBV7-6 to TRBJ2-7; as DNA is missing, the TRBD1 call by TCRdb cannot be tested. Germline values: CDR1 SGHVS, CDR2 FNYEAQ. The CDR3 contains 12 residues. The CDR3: CASSVFRGEQYF.

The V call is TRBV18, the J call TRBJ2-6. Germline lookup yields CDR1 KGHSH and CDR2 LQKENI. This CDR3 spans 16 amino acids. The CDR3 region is CASSSPEFSGANVLTF.

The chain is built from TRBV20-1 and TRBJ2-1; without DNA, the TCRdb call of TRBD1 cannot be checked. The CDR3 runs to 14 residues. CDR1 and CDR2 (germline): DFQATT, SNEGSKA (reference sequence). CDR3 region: CSARDLGGYNEQFF.

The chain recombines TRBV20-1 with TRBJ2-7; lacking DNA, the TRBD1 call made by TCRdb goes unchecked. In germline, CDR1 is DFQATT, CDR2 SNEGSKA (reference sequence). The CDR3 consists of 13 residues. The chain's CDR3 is CSARPLGAYEQYF.

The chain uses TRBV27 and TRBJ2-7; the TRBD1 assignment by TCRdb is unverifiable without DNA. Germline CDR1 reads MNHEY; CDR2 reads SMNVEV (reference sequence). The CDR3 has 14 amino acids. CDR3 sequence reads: CASSLRGTSYEQYF.

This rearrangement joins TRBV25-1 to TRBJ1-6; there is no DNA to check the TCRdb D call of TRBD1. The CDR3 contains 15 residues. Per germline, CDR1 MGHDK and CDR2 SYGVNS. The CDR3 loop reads CASTSFGQGNSPLHF.

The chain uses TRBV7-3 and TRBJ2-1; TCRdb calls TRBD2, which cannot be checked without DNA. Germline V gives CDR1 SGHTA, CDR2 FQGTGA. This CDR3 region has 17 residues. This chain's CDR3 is CASSLTSRTSGGNEQFF.

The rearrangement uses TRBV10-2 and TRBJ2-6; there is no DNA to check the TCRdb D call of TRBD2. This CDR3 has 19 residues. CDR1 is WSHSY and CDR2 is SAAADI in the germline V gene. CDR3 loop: CASSPGLAGSLSGANVLTF.

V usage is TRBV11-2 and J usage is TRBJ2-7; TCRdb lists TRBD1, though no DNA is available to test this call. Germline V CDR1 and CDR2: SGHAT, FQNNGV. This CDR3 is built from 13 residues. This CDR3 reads CASSGSQGYEQYF.

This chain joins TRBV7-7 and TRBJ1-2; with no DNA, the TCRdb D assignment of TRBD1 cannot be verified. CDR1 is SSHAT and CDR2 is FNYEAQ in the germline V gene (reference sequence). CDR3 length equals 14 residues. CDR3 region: CASSLPDGNYGYTF.

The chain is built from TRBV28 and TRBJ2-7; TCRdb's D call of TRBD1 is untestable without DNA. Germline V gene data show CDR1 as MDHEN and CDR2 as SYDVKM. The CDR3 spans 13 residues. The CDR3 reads CASSSRTPTQQYF.